The present entry profiles one T cell receptor beta chain with its context. Antigen: not known. The V gene lost 1 base and the J gene lost 8 bases, with 15 bases spanning the gap. CDR1 is MNHNS, CDR2 SASEGT, per germline. This CDR3 region has 15 residues. This entry belongs to a study of T cell responses to AZD1222 COVID-19 vaccine. The table came from immunoSEQ multiplex PCR; TCRdb's copy has only in-frame clones and leaves some out. The sample shows 90,000 to 130,000 clones, over 85% of them seen only once. General study findings and limits: Targets within unmutated variant regions were reportedly found for nearly half of spike-specific TCRs. A rise in Spike-specific TCR breadth and depth followed two AZD1222 doses.

The chain is built from TRBV6-1 and TRBJ1-3; the D gene is possibly TRBD1 (6 bases). Sequenced material: peripheral blood, taken on day 0 of MenACWY control vaccination. The clonotype comes from an adult in good health. The CDR3 loop is CASSEDGRGRDTIYF. CDR3 DNA: TGTGCCAGCAGTGAAGACGGCAGGGGCAGGGACACCATATATTTT.